This TCR beta chain was observed in a study of blood T cell repertoires in COVID-19. Background on the study: Acute and convalescent COVID-19 samples came from the United States, Italy and Spain. PBMCs, B-cell-depleted T cells, or T cells were the source of the cDNA or gDNA that made up the material.

CDR3 length equals 15 residues. The J segment lost 3 bases and the V segment lost 0 bases, leaving 1 base of the junction unmatched. CDR1 and CDR2 (germline): SGHRS, YFSETQ. Per the study methods: Amplification of reference gene primers provided the estimated nucleated cell counts. Data came from immunoSEQ multiplex PCR; TCRdb stores just in-frame clones and leaves some out. The V and J calls and clone size are taken from that table; D and trimming were inferred from the DNA. The sample shows 100,000 or so clones, 87% of them seen only once. This clone appeared a single time. This receptor was obtained from a woman aged 25-40 years with acute or convalescent COVID-19. This chain joins TRBV5-1 and TRBJ2-1, with TRBD2 identical over 9 bases. What was sequenced was peripheral blood. The DNA of the CDR3 is TGCGCCAGCAGCTTGGGCGGGGGGGACTACAATGAGCAGTTCTTC. It encodes CASSLGGGDYNEQFF.